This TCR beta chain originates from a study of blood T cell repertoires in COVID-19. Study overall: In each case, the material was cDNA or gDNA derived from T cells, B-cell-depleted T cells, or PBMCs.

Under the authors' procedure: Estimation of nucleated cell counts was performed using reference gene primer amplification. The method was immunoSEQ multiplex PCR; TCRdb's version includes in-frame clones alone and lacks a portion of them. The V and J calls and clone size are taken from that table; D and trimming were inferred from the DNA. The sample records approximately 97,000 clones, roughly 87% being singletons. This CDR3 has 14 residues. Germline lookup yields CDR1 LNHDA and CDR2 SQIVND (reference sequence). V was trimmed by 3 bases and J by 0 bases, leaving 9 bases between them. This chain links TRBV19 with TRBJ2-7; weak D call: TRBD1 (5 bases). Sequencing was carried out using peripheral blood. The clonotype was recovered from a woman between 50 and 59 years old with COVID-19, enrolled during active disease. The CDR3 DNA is TGTGCCAGTAGTATGGGGCCGGCCTCCTACGAGCAGTACTTC. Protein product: CASSMGPASYEQYF.